In its sample, the clone carrying this TCR beta chain was seen a few times. The source of the sample is a study of control samples from healthy donors and cancer patients. The germline V gene encodes CDR1 SSHAT and CDR2 FNYEAQ (reference sequence). This CDR3 region has 14 residues. V shed 4 bases and J shed 5 bases, with 14 bases lying between them. Profiled with immunoSEQ multiplex PCR; TCRdb holds only in-frame clones, not every one. Here the sample spans 100,000 to 150,000 clones, around 90% being singletons. Sequencing was carried out using blood. The chain employs TRBV7-7 and TRBJ2-5; the D is unclear. This clonotype originated in a man aged 50-60 years in good health. The CDR3 nucleotides are TGTGCCAGCAGCTCCCAGCCTATAGGGGAGACCCAGTACTTC. The encoded protein is CASSSQPIGETQYF.